What follows is one T cell receptor (beta chain) and its context. This entry is derived from a study of blood T cell repertoires in COVID-19. Looking at the study overall: Nucleic acid was either cDNA or gDNA, and it came from T cells, B-cell-depleted T cells, or PBMCs.

In the study's own analysis: The assay estimated nucleated cells by amplifying reference gene primers. TCRdb keeps only in-frame clones here, not all; method: immunoSEQ multiplex PCR. The V and J calls and clone size were taken over from that table, and D and trimming were inferred from the DNA. Among approximately 170,000 clones listed, roughly 83% were seen once. Trimming stripped 7 bases from V and 1 base from J, with 10 bases between. The CDR3 extends over 13 amino acids. Germline V gene data show CDR1 as SNHLY and CDR2 as FYNNEI. The specimen was PBMCs or T cells enriched from blood (not recorded which). This sequence was found in a woman aged 50 to 60 who had recovered from COVID-19. The chain uses TRBV2 and TRBJ1-1; the D is unclear. This chain's CDR3 is CASTVQPNTEAFF. The CDR3 DNA sequence: TGTGCCAGCACCGTACAGCCGAACACTGAAGCTTTCTTT.